This note documents a single T cell receptor (beta chain) sequence. Its antigen remains unidentified. Using a J-beta primer mix together with a sample-barcoded 5' primer, a second PCR was run for about 7 to 12 cycles. MiXCR was run by TCRdb on the 5' RACE reads, yielding one entry per CDR3 protein. The data show approximately 2,000,000 distinct CDR3 sequences, with around 40% seen just once and about 21% held by the top ten. Trimming cost V 7 bases and J 2 bases, with 11 bases left between them. Germline CDR1 is MNHEY and CDR2 is SVGAGI. This CDR3 comprises 13 residues. The sample belongs to a study of blood T cells in healthy people across ages. General study findings and limits: Diversity of TCR beta per million T cells declined in a roughly linear way with age. Versus aged donors, long-lived donors had higher diversity and more naive CD4+ cells.

This clonotype was obtained from a human donor in good health. V usage is TRBV6-5 and J usage is TRBJ1-2; D gene uncertain. Sequenced input: blood. CDR3 DNA sequence: TGTGCCAGCACCATGGGTCTCAACTATGGCTACACCTTC. Protein: CASTMGLNYGYTF.